A selection of T cell receptor beta chains follows, all from one sample in a study of radiation and T cells in renal cell carcinoma. Clones were read by immunoSEQ multiplex PCR, and TCRdb kept only the in-frame ones, dropping some. The sample shows some 130,000 clones, approximately 90% of them seen only once. The input for sequencing was blood, taken from a patient whose treatment included radiotherapy and nephrectomy. These receptors were obtained from a woman between 70 and 85 years old with renal cell carcinoma. The conserved cysteine and the conserved F or W are not part of the CDR3 here. Size tells how often a clone was seen (once, few, many) or the class of an expanded clone, and some rows leave it out.

j_call: TRBJ2-3
clone_size: .
v_call: TRBV2
cdr3_aa: ASKVWRGTSTDTQY

j_call: TRBJ2-5
clone_size: .
v_call: TRBV5-1
cdr3_aa: ASSLRETQY

j_call: TRBJ2-3
clone_size: .
v_call: TRBV7-2
cdr3_aa: ASSLVDTQY

j_call: TRBJ1-6
clone_size: few
v_call: TRBV28
cdr3_aa: ASSFNPTGGSPLH

j_call: TRBJ2-2
clone_size: .
v_call: TRBV25-1
cdr3_aa: ASSDLQGARGTGELF

j_call: TRBJ1-1
clone_size: .
v_call: TRBV5-1
cdr3_aa: ASRVLASMNTEAF

j_call: TRBJ1-1
clone_size: .
v_call: TRBV11-2
cdr3_aa: ASSLGGVNTEAF

j_call: TRBJ2-2
clone_size: once
v_call: TRBV7-2
cdr3_aa: ASSTDRIHTGELF

j_call: TRBJ1-3
clone_size: .
v_call: TRBV4-1
cdr3_aa: ASSPQTGGSSGNTIY

j_call: TRBJ2-2
clone_size: once
v_call: TRBV25-1
cdr3_aa: ASSEARGTSGELF

j_call: TRBJ2-5
clone_size: .
v_call: TRBV5-1
cdr3_aa: ASSWGTAQETQY

j_call: TRBJ2-3
clone_size: .
v_call: TRBV5-4
cdr3_aa: ASSPGASADTQY

j_call: TRBJ2-3
clone_size: .
v_call: TRBV30
cdr3_aa: AWNLGGREADTQY

j_call: TRBJ2-7
clone_size: .
v_call: TRBV10-3
cdr3_aa: AISEVGTSVI

j_call: TRBJ2-5
clone_size: .
v_call: TRBV4-3
cdr3_aa: ASSRRQGVLETQY

j_call: TRBJ2-5
clone_size: .
v_call: TRBV7-2
cdr3_aa: ASSRQWNQETQY

j_call: TRBJ2-7
clone_size: .
v_call: TRBV11-3
cdr3_aa: ASSSRTGDGYEQY

j_call: TRBJ2-7
clone_size: .
v_call: TRBV5-1
cdr3_aa: ASSFDGQNYEQY

j_call: TRBJ1-2
clone_size: .
v_call: TRBV5-4
cdr3_aa: ASSSDSNYGYT

j_call: TRBJ2-1
clone_size: .
v_call: TRBV6-5
cdr3_aa: ASSPLGQGGNEQF

j_call: TRBJ1-5
clone_size: .
v_call: TRBV6-1
cdr3_aa: ASSERHGGGNQPQH

j_call: TRBJ1-2
clone_size: once
v_call: TRBV14
cdr3_aa: ASSLTGQGSVGYT

j_call: TRBJ2-7
clone_size: once
v_call: TRBV2
cdr3_aa: ASREETVAYEQY

j_call: TRBJ2-5
clone_size: .
v_call: TRBV5-1
cdr3_aa: ASISGRGNQETQY

j_call: TRBJ1-1
clone_size: .
v_call: TRBV4-1
cdr3_aa: ASSQDLQAGGAF

j_call: TRBJ2-7
clone_size: .
v_call: TRBV7-2
cdr3_aa: ASSSSAAGEKYEQY

j_call: TRBJ2-4
clone_size: .
v_call: TRBV4-2
cdr3_aa: ASSQETGSNQLAKNIQY

j_call: TRBJ1-1
clone_size: .
v_call: TRBV5-8
cdr3_aa: ASSLIKGTGKMNTEAF

j_call: TRBJ2-7
clone_size: .
v_call: TRBV28
cdr3_aa: ASSSWDSEQY

j_call: TRBJ1-3
clone_size: .
v_call: TRBV5-4
cdr3_aa: ASSSQGRSGNTIY

j_call: TRBJ2-7
clone_size: .
v_call: TRBV7-9
cdr3_aa: ASSLPPQSEQY

j_call: TRBJ2-7
clone_size: .
v_call: TRBV11-2
cdr3_aa: ASSSSGTVISYEQY

j_call: TRBJ1-5
clone_size: .
v_call: TRBV5-6
cdr3_aa: ASSLYLDRVGQPQH

j_call: TRBJ2-5
clone_size: once
v_call: TRBV5-1
cdr3_aa: ASSLLGRGERETQY

j_call: TRBJ1-4
clone_size: few
v_call: TRBV2
cdr3_aa: ASSEQDGENEKLF

j_call: TRBJ1-4
clone_size: .
v_call: TRBV7-8
cdr3_aa: ASSLVIRFGGNEKLF

j_call: TRBJ1-1
clone_size: few
v_call: TRBV6-1
cdr3_aa: ASSEDRGRANTEAF

j_call: TRBJ2-2
clone_size: .
v_call: TRBV30
cdr3_aa: AWSRGWTGELF

j_call: TRBJ1-4
clone_size: .
v_call: TRBV7-2
cdr3_aa: ASSPGQERYEKLF

j_call: TRBJ1-1
clone_size: .
v_call: TRBV6-5
cdr3_aa: ASSWKGPLGGTEAF

j_call: TRBJ1-5
clone_size: .
v_call: TRBV30
cdr3_aa: AWSRGQGVNSNQPQH

j_call: TRBJ1-6
clone_size: .
v_call: TRBV5-4
cdr3_aa: AVPGTDDSPLH

j_call: TRBJ2-5
clone_size: .
v_call: TRBV11-2
cdr3_aa: ASSPIRDRKETQY

j_call: TRBJ1-2
clone_size: .
v_call: TRBV28
cdr3_aa: ASSLVGRNGYT

j_call: TRBJ2-7
clone_size: .
v_call: TRBV28
cdr3_aa: ASSPQTSGATYEQY

j_call: TRBJ1-2
clone_size: .
v_call: TRBV30
cdr3_aa: AWSEANYGYT

j_call: TRBJ2-3
clone_size: .
v_call: TRBV27
cdr3_aa: ASSSQVRGTSTDTQY

j_call: TRBJ1-5
clone_size: .
v_call: TRBV18
cdr3_aa: ASSPSNQPQH

j_call: TRBJ2-7
clone_size: .
v_call: TRBV11-3
cdr3_aa: ASVRGDRVHEQY

j_call: TRBJ1-1
clone_size: .
v_call: TRBV25-1
cdr3_aa: ASSDTGGPNTEAF

j_call: TRBJ2-3
clone_size: once
v_call: TRBV27
cdr3_aa: ASSLREGDTQY

j_call: TRBJ2-5
clone_size: once
v_call: TRBV7-2
cdr3_aa: ASRLAGADETQY

j_call: TRBJ1-2
clone_size: .
v_call: TRBV19
cdr3_aa: ASSTKPNYGYT

j_call: TRBJ1-5
clone_size: once
v_call: TRBV7-9
cdr3_aa: ASSLKDQPQH

j_call: TRBJ2-2
clone_size: .
v_call: TRBV9
cdr3_aa: ASSVGPISNTGELF

j_call: TRBJ1-2
clone_size: .
v_call: TRBV29-1
cdr3_aa: SVEGGQGNYGYT

j_call: TRBJ1-1
clone_size: .
v_call: TRBV19
cdr3_aa: ASSISGIDTEAF

j_call: TRBJ2-3
clone_size: .
v_call: TRBV7-2
cdr3_aa: ASSLVPGGSTDTQY

j_call: TRBJ1-2
clone_size: .
v_call: TRBV15
cdr3_aa: ATSRTGLYGYT